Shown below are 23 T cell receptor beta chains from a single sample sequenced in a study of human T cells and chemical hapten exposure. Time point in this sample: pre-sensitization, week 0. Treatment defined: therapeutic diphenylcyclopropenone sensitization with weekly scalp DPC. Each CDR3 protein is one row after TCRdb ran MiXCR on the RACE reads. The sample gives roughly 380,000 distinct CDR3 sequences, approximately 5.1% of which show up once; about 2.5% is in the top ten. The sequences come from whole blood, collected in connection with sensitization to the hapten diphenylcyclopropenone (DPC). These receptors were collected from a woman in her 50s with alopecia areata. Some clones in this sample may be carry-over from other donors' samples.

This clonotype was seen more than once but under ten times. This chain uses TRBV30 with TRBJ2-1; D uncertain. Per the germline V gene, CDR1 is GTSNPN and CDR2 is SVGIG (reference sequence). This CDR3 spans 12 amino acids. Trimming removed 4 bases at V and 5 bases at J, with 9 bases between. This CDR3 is CAWITFNNEQFF. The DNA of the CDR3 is TGTGCCTGGATTACATTTAACAATGAGCAGTTCTTC.

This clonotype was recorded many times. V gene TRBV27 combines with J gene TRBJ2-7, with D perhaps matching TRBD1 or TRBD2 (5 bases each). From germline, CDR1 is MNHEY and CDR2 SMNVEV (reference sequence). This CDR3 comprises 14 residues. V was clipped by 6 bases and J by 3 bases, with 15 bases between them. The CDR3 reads CASSGLVGGYEQYF. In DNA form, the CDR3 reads TGTGCCAGCAGCGGGCTGGTTGGGGGCTACGAGCAGTACTTC.

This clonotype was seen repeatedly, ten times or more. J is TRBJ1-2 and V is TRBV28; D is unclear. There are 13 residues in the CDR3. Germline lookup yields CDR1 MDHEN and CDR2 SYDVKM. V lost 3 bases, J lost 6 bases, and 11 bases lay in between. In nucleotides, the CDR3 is TGTGCCAGCAGTTTGAATCCCAGCAATGGCTACACCTTC. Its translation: CASSLNPSNGYTF.

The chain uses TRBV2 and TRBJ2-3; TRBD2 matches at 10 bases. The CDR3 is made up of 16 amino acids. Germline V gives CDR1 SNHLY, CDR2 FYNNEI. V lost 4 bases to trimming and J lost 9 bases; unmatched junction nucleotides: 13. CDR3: CASSVSSSGGRGTQYF. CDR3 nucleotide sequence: TGTGCCAGCAGTGTGTCGTCTAGCGGGGGCCGGGGCACGCAGTATTTT.

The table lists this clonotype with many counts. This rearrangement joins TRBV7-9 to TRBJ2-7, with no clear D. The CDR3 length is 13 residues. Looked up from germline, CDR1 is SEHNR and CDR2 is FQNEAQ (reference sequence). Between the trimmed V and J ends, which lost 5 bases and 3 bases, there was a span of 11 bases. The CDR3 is CASSPQENYEQYF. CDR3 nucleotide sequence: TGTGCCAGCAGCCCTCAGGAGAACTACGAGCAGTACTTC. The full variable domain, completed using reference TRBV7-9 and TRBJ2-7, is DTGVSQNPRHKITKRGQNVTFRCDPISEHNRLYWYRQTLGQGPEFLTYFQNEAQLEKSRLLSDRFSAERPKGSFSTLEIQRTEQGDSAMYLCASSPQENYEQYFGPGTRLTVT.

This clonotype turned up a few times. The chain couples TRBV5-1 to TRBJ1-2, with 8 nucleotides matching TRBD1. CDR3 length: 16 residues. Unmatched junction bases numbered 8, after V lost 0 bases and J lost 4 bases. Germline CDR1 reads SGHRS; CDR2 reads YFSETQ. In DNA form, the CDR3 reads TGCGCCAGCAGCTTGGAAATGGCAGGGGGCCCCTATGGCTACACCTTC. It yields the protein CASSLEMAGGPYGYTF.

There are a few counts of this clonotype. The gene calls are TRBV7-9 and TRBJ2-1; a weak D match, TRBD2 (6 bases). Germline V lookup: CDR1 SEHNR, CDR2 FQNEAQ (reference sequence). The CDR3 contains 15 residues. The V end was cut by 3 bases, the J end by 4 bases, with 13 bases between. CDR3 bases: TGTGCCAGCAGCTTTCCCGACGGGACTTACAATGAGCAGTTCTTC. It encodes CASSFPDGTYNEQFF.

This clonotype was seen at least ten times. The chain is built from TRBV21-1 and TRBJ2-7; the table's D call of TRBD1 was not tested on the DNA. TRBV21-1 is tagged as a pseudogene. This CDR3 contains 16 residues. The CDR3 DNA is TGTGCCAGCAGCAAAAATAGTAAGGCAGGGGGAGACGAGCAGTACTTC. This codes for CASSKNSKAGGDEQYF.

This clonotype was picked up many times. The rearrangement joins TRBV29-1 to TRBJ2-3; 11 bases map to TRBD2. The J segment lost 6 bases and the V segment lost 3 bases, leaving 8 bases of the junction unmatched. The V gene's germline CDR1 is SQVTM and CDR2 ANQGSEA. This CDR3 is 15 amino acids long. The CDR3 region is CSVDGVAGGPDTQYF. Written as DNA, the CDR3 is TGCAGCGTTGACGGGGTAGCGGGGGGGCCGGATACGCAGTATTTT.

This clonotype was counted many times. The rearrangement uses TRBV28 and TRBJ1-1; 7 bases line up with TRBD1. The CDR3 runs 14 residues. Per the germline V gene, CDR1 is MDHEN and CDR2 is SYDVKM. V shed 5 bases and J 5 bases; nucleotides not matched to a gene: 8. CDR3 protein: CASSGGTAKTEAFF. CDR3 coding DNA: TGTGCCAGCAGTGGCGGGACAGCGAAAACTGAAGCTTTCTTT. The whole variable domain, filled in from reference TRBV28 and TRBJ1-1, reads DVKVTQSSRYLVKRTGEKVFLECVQDMDHENMFWYRQDPGLGLRLIYFSYDVKMKEKGDIPEGYSVSREKKERFSLILESASTNQTSMYLCASSGGTAKTEAFFGQGTRLTVV.

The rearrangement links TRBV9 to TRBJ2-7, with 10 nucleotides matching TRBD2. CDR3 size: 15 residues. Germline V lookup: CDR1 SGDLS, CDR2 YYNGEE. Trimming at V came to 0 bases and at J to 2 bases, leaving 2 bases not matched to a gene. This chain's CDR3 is CASSVAAGGPYEQYF. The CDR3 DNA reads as TGTGCCAGCAGCGTAGCAGCGGGAGGGCCCTACGAGCAGTACTTC.

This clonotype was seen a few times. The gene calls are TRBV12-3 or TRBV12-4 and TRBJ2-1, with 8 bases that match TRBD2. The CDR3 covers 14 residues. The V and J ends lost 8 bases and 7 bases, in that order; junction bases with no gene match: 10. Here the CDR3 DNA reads TGTGCCAGCTTGACGGGGGGGCGAGCTAATGAGCAGTTCTTC. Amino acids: CASLTGGRANEQFF.

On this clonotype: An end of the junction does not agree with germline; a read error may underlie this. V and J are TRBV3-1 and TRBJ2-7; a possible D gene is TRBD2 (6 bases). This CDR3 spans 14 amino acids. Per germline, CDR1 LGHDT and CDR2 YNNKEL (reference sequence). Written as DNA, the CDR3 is TGTGACAGCAGCCAATTGGAGGGAAAGGGAGAGCAGTACTTC. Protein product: CDSSQLEGKGEQYF.

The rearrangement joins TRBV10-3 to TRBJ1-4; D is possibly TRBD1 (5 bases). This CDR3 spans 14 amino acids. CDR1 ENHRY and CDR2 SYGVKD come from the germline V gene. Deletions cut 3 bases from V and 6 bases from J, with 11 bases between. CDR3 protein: CAISEAGRDEKLFF. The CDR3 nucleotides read TGTGCCATCAGTGAAGCGGGGCGAGATGAAAAACTGTTTTTT.

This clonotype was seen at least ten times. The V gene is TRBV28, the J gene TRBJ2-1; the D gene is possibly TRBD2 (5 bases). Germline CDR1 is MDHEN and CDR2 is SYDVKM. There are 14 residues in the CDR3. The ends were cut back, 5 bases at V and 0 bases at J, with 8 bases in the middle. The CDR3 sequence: CASSRRSSYNEQFF. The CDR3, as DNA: TGTGCCAGCAGTCGGAGGAGCTCCTACAATGAGCAGTTCTTC. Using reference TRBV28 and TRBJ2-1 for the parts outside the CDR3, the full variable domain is DVKVTQSSRYLVKRTGEKVFLECVQDMDHENMFWYRQDPGLGLRLIYFSYDVKMKEKGDIPEGYSVSREKKERFSLILESASTNQTSMYLCASSRRSSYNEQFFGPGTRLTVL.

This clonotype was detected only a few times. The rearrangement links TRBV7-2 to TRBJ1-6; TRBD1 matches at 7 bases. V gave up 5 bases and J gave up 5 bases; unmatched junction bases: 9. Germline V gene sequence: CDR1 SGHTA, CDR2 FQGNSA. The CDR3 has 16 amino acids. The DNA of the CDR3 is TGTGCCAGCAGCCCCTTAGGACAGGCGGATAATTCACCCCTCCACTTT. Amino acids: CASSPLGQADNSPLHF.

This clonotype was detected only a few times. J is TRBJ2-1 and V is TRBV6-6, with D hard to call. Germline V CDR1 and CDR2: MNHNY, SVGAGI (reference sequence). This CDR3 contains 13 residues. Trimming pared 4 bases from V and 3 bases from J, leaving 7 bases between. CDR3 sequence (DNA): TGTGCCAGCAGTTTTACGATCTACAATGAGCAGTTCTTC. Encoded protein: CASSFTIYNEQFF.

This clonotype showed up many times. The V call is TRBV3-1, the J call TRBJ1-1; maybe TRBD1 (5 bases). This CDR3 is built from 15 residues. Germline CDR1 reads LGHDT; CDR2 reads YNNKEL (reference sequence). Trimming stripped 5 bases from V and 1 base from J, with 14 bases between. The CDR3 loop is CASSFQEGANTEAFF. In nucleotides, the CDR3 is TGTGCCAGCAGCTTCCAGGAAGGGGCGAACACTGAAGCTTTCTTT.

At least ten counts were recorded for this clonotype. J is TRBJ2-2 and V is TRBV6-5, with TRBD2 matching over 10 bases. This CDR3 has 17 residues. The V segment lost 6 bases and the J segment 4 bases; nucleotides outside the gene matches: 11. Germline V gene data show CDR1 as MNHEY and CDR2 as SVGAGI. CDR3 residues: CASRNHGLAELTGELFF. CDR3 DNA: TGTGCCAGCAGAAACCACGGACTAGCGGAGCTCACCGGGGAGCTGTTTTTT.

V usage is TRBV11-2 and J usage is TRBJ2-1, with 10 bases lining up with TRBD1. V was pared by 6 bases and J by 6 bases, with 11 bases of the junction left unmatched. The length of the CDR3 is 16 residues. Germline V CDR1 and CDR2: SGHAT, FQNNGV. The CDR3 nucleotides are TGTGCCAGCAGGAACCGACAGGGGGCTTTGGGCAATGAGCAGTTCTTC. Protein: CASRNRQGALGNEQFF. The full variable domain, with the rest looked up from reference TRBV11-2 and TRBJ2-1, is EAGVAQSPRYKIIEKRQSVAFWCNPISGHATLYWYQQILGQGPKLLIQFQNNGVVDDSQLPKDRFSAERLKGVDSTLKIQPAKLEDSAVYLCASRNRQGALGNEQFFGPGTRLTVL.

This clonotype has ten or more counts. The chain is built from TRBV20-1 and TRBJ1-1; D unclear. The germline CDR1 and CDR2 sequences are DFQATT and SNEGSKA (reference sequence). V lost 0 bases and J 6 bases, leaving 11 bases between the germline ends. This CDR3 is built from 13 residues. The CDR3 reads CSAREGKRAEAFF. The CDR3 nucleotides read TGCAGTGCTAGAGAGGGAAAGCGTGCTGAAGCTTTCTTT.

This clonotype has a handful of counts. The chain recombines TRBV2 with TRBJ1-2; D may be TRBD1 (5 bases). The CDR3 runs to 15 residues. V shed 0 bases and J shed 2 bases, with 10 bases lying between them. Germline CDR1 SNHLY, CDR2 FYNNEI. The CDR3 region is CASSEALRGNYGYTF. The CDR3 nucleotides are TGTGCCAGCAGTGAAGCGCTTCGGGGGAACTATGGCTACACCTTC.

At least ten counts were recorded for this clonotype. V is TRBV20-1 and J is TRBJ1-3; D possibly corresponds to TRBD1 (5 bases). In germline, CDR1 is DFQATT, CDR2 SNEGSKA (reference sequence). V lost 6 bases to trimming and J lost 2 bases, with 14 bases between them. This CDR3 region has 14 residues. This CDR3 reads CSAQGVSTGNTIYF. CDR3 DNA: TGCAGTGCCCAGGGTGTTAGTACTGGAAACACCATATATTTT.